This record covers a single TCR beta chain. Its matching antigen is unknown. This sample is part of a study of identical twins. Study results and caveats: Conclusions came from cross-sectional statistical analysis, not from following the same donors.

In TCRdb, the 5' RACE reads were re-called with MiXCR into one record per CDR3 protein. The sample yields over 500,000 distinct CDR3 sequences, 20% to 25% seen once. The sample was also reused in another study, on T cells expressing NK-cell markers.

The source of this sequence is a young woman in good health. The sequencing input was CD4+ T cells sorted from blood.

This CDR3 is CASRVPRRGYNEQFF. The CDR3 DNA reads TGTGCCAGCAGGGTGCCCAGGAGGGGGTACAATGAGCAGTTCTTC. The V and J genes are TRBV7-2 and TRBJ2-1; D is perhaps TRBD1 or TRBD2 (6 bases each). V was pared by 6 bases and J by 4 bases, with 16 bases between. The germline gives CDR1 SGHTA, CDR2 FQGNSA. This CDR3 is 15 amino acids long.